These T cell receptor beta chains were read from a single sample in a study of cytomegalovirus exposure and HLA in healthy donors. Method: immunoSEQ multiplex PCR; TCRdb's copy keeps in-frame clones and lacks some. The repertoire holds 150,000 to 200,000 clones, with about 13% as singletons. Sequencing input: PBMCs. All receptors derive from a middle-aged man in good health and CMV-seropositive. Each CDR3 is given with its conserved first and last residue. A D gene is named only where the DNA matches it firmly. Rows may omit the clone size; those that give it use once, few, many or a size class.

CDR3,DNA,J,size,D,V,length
CARSLDRGIKGYTF,TGTGCCAGAAGCTTGGACAGGGGGATCAAGGGCTACACCTTC,TRBJ1-2,few,TRBD1,TRBV5-3,14
CASSGLREKAPGRPQHF,TGTGCCAGCAGTGGCCTCCGGGAGAAGGCCCCTGGGCGGCCCCAGCATTTT,TRBJ1-5,-,-,TRBV6-1,17
CAIGGGINYGYTF,TGTGCCATCGGGGGAGGGATCAACTATGGCTACACCTTC,TRBJ1-2,-,-,TRBV19,13
CASSSGSVLNTGELFF,TGCGCCAGCAGCTCCGGGTCCGTCCTTAACACCGGGGAGCTGTTTTTT,TRBJ2-2,few,-,TRBV5-1,16
CASSFSQGYTF,TGTGCCAGCAGCTTTTCGCAGGGCTACACCTTC,TRBJ1-2,-,-,TRBV11-2,11
CASSLEAGAYNEQFF,TGTGCCAGCAGCTTAGAGGCAGGGGCCTACAATGAGCAGTTCTTC,TRBJ2-1,few,-,TRBV7-2,15
CASSFDRGRDEQYF,TGTGCCAGCAGCTTTGACAGGGGGCGCGACGAGCAGTACTTC,TRBJ2-7,few,TRBD1,TRBV7-9,14
CASSRPGKSSYNEQFF,TGTGCCAGCAGCCGGCCCGGGAAAAGCTCCTACAATGAGCAGTTCTTC,TRBJ2-1,-,-,TRBV27,16
CASSIRVVGETQYF,TGTGCCAGCAGCATCAGGGTCGTTGGGGAGACCCAGTACTTC,TRBJ2-5,-,-,TRBV13,14
CASSQTGTDEQYF,TGCGCCAGCAGCCAAACCGGGACAGACGAGCAGTACTTC,TRBJ2-7,many,TRBD1,TRBV4-3,13
CASSQNSGAAGELFF,TGCGCCAGCAGCCAAAATAGCGGGGCCGCCGGGGAGCTGTTTTTT,TRBJ2-2,-,TRBD2,TRBV4-3,15
CASTPLGDRGNYGYTF,TGTGCCAGCACCCCTCTTGGGGACAGGGGTAACTATGGCTACACCTTC,TRBJ1-2,few,TRBD1,TRBV11-2,16
CASSFPTSGEETQYF,TGTGCCAGCAGCTTCCCGACTAGCGGGGAAGAGACCCAGTACTTC,TRBJ2-5,few,TRBD2,TRBV7-9,15
CASSHSFDRDSNQPQHF,TGTGCCAGCAGCCATTCTTTCGACAGGGATAGCAATCAGCCCCAGCATTTT,TRBJ1-5,few,TRBD1,TRBV4-2,17
CASRNPGTDTQYF,TGTGCCAGTAGAAATCCAGGCACAGATACGCAGTATTTT,TRBJ2-3,-,-,TRBV19,13
CASSPNMDTNQPQHF,TGTGCCAGCTCACCGAATATGGACACCAATCAGCCCCAGCATTTT,TRBJ1-5,-,-,TRBV18,15
CSGITGSSGNTIYF,TGCAGCGGAATTACCGGGTCCTCTGGAAACACCATATATTTT,TRBJ1-3,few,-,TRBV29-1,14
CASSSGQGNGEKLFF,TGTGCCAGCAGCTCGGGACAGGGGAATGGTGAAAAACTGTTTTTT,TRBJ1-4,-,TRBD1,TRBV7-8,15
CASSQDRGSYGYTF,TGTGCCAGCAGCCAAGACAGGGGAAGTTATGGCTACACCTTC,TRBJ1-2,many,TRBD1,TRBV6-5,14
CASSPRGTRGRVYGYTF,TGTGCCAGCAGTCCCCGAGGGACCAGGGGGCGGGTCTATGGCTACACCTTC,TRBJ1-2,-,TRBD1,TRBV25-1,17
CASSFHLRDNSPLHF,TGTGCCAGCAGCTTCCACCTCAGGGATAATTCACCCCTCCACTTT,TRBJ1-6,few,-,TRBV11-2,15
CASSLDRGGYTF,TGTGCCAGCAGCCTGGACAGGGGTGGCTACACCTTC,TRBJ1-2,few,TRBD1,TRBV7-8,12
CASSQGQDFYGYTF,TGTGCCAGCAGCCAAGGTCAGGATTTCTATGGCTACACCTTC,TRBJ1-2,few,-,TRBV4-2,14
CASSSSGGETQYF,TGTGCCAGCAGCTCCTCTGGGGGGGAGACCCAGTACTTC,TRBJ2-5,few,-,TRBV7-9,13
CASTDRGQGGEKLFF,TGTGCCAGCACCGACCGAGGACAGGGGGGTGAAAAACTGTTTTTT,TRBJ1-4,few,TRBD1,TRBV6-5,15
CAISDRETNEKLFF,TGTGCCATCAGTGACCGGGAAACCAATGAAAAACTGTTTTTT,TRBJ1-4,-,-,TRBV10-3,14
CASSLVPSLGETQYF,TGCGCCAGCAGCTTGGTTCCGTCTCTCGGGGAGACCCAGTACTTC,TRBJ2-5,few,-,TRBV5-1,15
CASSIYGGRASNEQFF,TGTGCCAGTAGTATTTACGGGGGTAGGGCGAGCAATGAGCAGTTCTTC,TRBJ2-1,few,-,TRBV19,16
CSVRRRDGYTF,TGCAGCGTTCGGCGGAGAGATGGCTACACCTTC,TRBJ1-2,few,-,TRBV29-1,11
CASSLKSGTDTQYF,TGTGCCAGCAGCTTAAAATCTGGCACAGATACGCAGTATTTT,TRBJ2-3,-,-,TRBV11-3,14
CASGFLIGRAGEQFF,TGTGCTAGTGGTTTTTTGATCGGGAGGGCAGGTGAGCAGTTCTTC,TRBJ2-1,few,TRBD2,TRBV12-5,15
CATSRGRDSGNTIYF,TGTGCCACCAGTCGAGGCCGCGATTCTGGAAACACCATATATTTT,TRBJ1-3,-,-,TRBV19,15
CASSPRGTDTQYF,TGTGCCAGCTCCCCTCGGGGCACAGATACGCAGTATTTT,TRBJ2-3,few,-,TRBV18,13